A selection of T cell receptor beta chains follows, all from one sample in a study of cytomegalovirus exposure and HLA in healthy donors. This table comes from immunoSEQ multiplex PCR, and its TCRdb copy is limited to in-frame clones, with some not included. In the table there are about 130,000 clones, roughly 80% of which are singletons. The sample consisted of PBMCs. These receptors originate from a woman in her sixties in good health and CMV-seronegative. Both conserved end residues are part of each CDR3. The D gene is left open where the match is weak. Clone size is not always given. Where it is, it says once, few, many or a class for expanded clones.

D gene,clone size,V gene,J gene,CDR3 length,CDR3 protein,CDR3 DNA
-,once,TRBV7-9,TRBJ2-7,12,CSSSFTGYEQYF,TGTTCCAGCAGCTTTACAGGCTACGAGCAGTACTTC
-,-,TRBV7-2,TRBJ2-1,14,CASSRPGLGNEQFF,TGTGCCAGCAGCCGCCCAGGGCTAGGCAATGAGCAGTTCTTC
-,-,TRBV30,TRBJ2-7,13,CAWSVSVTYEQYF,TGTGCCTGGAGTGTGTCGGTTACCTACGAGCAGTACTTC
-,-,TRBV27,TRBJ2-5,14,CASSPRGRERDQYF,TGTGCCAGCAGTCCCCGGGGGCGGGAGCGCGACCAGTACTTC
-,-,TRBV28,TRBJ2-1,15,CASSFTPSSYNEQFF,TGTGCCAGCAGTTTCACGCCGAGCTCCTACAATGAGCAGTTCTTC
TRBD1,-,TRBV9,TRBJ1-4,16,CASSVQSGDRGEKLFF,TGTGCCAGCAGCGTACAAAGCGGGGACAGGGGTGAAAAACTGTTTTTT
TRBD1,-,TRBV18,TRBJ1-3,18,CASSLTRTGGDSGNTIYF,TGTGCCAGCTCACTTACTAGGACAGGGGGAGACTCTGGAAACACCATATATTTT
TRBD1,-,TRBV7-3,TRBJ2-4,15,CASSPGQAMADIQYF,TGTGCCAGCAGCCCCGGACAGGCGATGGCTGACATTCAGTACTTC
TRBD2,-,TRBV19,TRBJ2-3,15,CASSLSGLAFDTQYF,TGTGCCAGTAGTCTATCGGGACTAGCTTTCGATACGCAGTATTTT
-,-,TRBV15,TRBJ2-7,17,CATSAGQQGGGPYEQYF,TGTGCCACCAGCGCCGGACAACAGGGCGGTGGGCCCTACGAGCAGTACTTC
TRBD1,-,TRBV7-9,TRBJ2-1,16,CASSPMTGSSYNEQFF,TGTGCCAGCAGCCCCATGACAGGGAGCTCCTACAATGAGCAGTTCTTC
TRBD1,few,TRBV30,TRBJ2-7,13,CAWSGTGKYEQYF,TGTGCCTGGAGTGGGACAGGGAAATACGAGCAGTACTTC
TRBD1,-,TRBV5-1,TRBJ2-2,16,CASTRQGVVDTGELFF,TGCGCCAGCACGAGGCAGGGGGTGGTGGACACCGGGGAGCTGTTTTTT
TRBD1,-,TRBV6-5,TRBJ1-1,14,CASNPWQGETEAFF,TGTGCCAGCAATCCGTGGCAGGGGGAGACTGAAGCTTTCTTT
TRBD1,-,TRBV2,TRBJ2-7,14,CASSTDRGAYEQYF,TGTGCCAGCAGTACCGACAGGGGCGCCTACGAGCAGTACTTC
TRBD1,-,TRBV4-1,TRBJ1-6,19,CASSRAHPQGSSYNSPLHF,TGCGCCAGCAGCCGAGCACATCCACAGGGGAGCTCCTATAATTCACCCCTCCACTTT
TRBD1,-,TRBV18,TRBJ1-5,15,CASSPQGQDHQPQHF,TGTGCCAGCTCACCACAGGGACAGGACCATCAGCCCCAGCATTTT
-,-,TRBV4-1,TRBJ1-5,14,CASSHGGSNQPQHF,TGCGCCAGCAGCCACGGGGGTAGCAATCAGCCCCAGCATTTT
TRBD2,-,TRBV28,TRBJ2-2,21,CASSPVRRGPRLAGGPGELFF,TGTGCCAGCAGTCCCGTTCGCCGGGGGCCAAGACTAGCGGGAGGACCGGGGGAGCTGTTTTTT
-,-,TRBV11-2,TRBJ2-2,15,CASTNNQGLTGELFF,TGTGCCAGCACTAACAATCAGGGGCTCACCGGGGAGCTGTTTTTT
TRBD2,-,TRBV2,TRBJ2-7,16,CASSSQTTSRSYEQYF,TGTGCCAGCAGCTCCCAAACGACTAGCAGATCCTACGAGCAGTACTTC
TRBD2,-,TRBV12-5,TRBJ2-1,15,CASGFTSGGLSEQFF,TGTGCTAGTGGTTTCACTAGCGGGGGTCTGAGTGAGCAGTTCTTC
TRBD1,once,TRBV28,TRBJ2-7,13,CASAGTGTPGQYF,TGTGCCAGCGCTGGGACAGGTACGCCTGGGCAGTACTTC
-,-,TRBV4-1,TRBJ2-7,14,CASSQRKGGGEQYF,TGCGCCAGCAGCCAGCGAAAAGGGGGTGGCGAGCAGTACTTC